A selection of T cell receptor beta chains follows, all from one sample in a study of identical twins. TCRdb itself ran the 5' RACE reads through MiXCR, one entry per CDR3 protein. This table holds 250,000 or so distinct CDR3 sequences, 10% to 15% found once. In addition, the sample was reused for a study of yellow fever vaccine responses in identical twins.

Sequencing was done on a sample of memory (CD45RO+) T cells sorted from blood. These receptor sequences come from a woman between 18 and 29 years old in good health. CDR3s include the opening cysteine and the closing phenylalanine or tryptophan. Each record gives: V gene, clone size, D gene, J gene, CDR3 protein, CDR3 DNA. D genes are given only for firm matches. Not all rows give a size; the values are once, few, many and, for expanded clones, a class.

TRBV7-2,few,NA,TRBJ1-3,CASSLKGRGSGNTIYF,TGTGCCAGCAGCTTAAAGGGGAGGGGCTCTGGAAACACCATATATTTT
TRBV11-2,few,NA,TRBJ2-6,CASSSRDTRIQGANVLTF,TGTGCCAGCAGCTCCCGGGACACCCGGATTCAGGGGGCCAACGTCCTGACTTTC
TRBV5-1,NA,NA,TRBJ2-2,CASVGQLNTGELFF,TGCGCCAGTGTGGGCCAATTGAACACCGGGGAGCTGTTTTTT
TRBV7-8,few,NA,TRBJ2-3,CASSFYTAGDTQYF,TGTGCCAGCAGCTTCTACACTGCGGGTGATACGCAGTATTTT
TRBV20-1,NA,NA,TRBJ2-7,CSAPDRSSYEQYF,TGCAGTGCTCCAGACAGGTCCTCCTACGAGCAGTACTTC
TRBV30,NA,TRBD1,TRBJ2-5,CAWSTGQGVSGETQYF,TGTGCCTGGAGTACTGGGCAGGGGGTAAGCGGCGAGACCCAGTACTTC
TRBV18,few,TRBD1,TRBJ2-7,CASSPYYRGLNEQYF,TGTGCCAGCTCACCCTACTACAGGGGGCTAAACGAGCAGTACTTC
TRBV6-2/TRBV6-3,few,NA,TRBJ1-1,CASSKGGTEAFF,TGTGCCAGCAGTAAGGGGGGCACTGAAGCTTTCTTT
TRBV5-1,NA,TRBD1,TRBJ2-2,CASNGQGGTGELFF,TGCGCCAGCAACGGACAGGGGGGGACCGGGGAGCTGTTTTTT
TRBV20-1,NA,NA,TRBJ2-1,CSARDLGSYNEQFF,TGCAGTGCTAGAGATCTGGGCTCCTACAATGAGCAGTTCTTC
TRBV18,few,NA,TRBJ2-3,CASSPSRTYTDTQYF,TGTGCCAGCTCACCATCTCGGACTTATACAGATACGCAGTATTTT
TRBV4-3,many,NA,TRBJ2-3,CASSQDREDTQYF,TGCGCCAGCAGCCAAGATCGAGAAGATACGCAGTATTTT
TRBV7-9,NA,TRBD2,TRBJ2-5,CASSLALRLAYETQYF,TGTGCCAGCAGCTTAGCGCTGAGACTAGCTTATGAGACCCAGTACTTC
TRBV7-2,NA,TRBD2,TRBJ2-7,CASSPRLAGEWRYF,TGTGCCAGCAGCCCCCGTCTAGCGGGAGAATGGCGGTACTTC
TRBV29-1,NA,TRBD1,TRBJ1-1,CSVVTGAGGTEAFF,TGCAGCGTTGTCACAGGGGCAGGGGGCACTGAAGCTTTCTTT
TRBV5-6,medium-sized,TRBD1,TRBJ2-7,CASSPLGTGKTYEQYF,TGTGCCAGCAGCCCTTTGGGGACAGGGAAGACCTACGAGCAGTACTTC
TRBV20-1,few,NA,TRBJ2-3,CSARSRDILLTDTQYF,TGCAGTGCTAGAAGCCGGGACATCCTTCTCACAGATACGCAGTATTTT
TRBV7-2,many,NA,TRBJ2-3,CASSLGLVDADTQYF,TGTGCCAGCAGCTTAGGACTAGTTGATGCAGATACGCAGTATTTT
TRBV5-1,many,NA,TRBJ1-4,CASSLGTGKGNEKLFF,TGCGCCAGCAGCTTGGGAACAGGGAAGGGCAATGAAAAACTGTTTTTT
TRBV12-3/TRBV12-4,NA,NA,TRBJ2-7,CASSFVQGISYEQYF,TGTGCCAGCAGTTTCGTTCAGGGGATCTCCTACGAGCAGTACTTC
TRBV3-1,NA,NA,TRBJ2-5,CASSQPAGETQYF,TGTGCCAGCAGCCAACCGGCAGGGGAGACCCAGTACTTC
TRBV20-1,many,NA,TRBJ2-1,CSAFLSPRDEQFF,TGCAGTGCTTTCCTAAGCCCTAGGGATGAGCAGTTCTTC
TRBV6-5,NA,TRBD2,TRBJ2-7,CASSYSLLAGVVYEQYF,TGTGCCAGCAGTTACTCGCTACTAGCGGGAGTCGTCTACGAGCAGTACTTC
TRBV20-1,many,NA,TRBJ2-4,CSAEDRRTAKNIQYF,TGCAGTGCCGAAGACAGGAGGACAGCCAAAAACATTCAGTACTTC
TRBV7-9,many,NA,TRBJ1-6,CASSPGGSSYNSPLHF,TGTGCCAGCAGCCCCGGGGGGAGCTCCTATAATTCACCCCTCCACTTT
TRBV20-1,many,NA,TRBJ2-5,CSARDRGPAETQYF,TGCAGTGCTAGAGACAGGGGTCCGGCGGAGACCCAGTACTTC
TRBV2,many,NA,TRBJ2-2,CASSALQNTGELFF,TGTGCCAGCAGTGCACTCCAAAACACCGGGGAGCTGTTTTTT
TRBV6-2/TRBV6-3,NA,NA,TRBJ1-5,CASSPQGSQPQHF,TGTGCCAGCAGTCCACAGGGAAGTCAGCCCCAGCATTTT
TRBV27,many,NA,TRBJ2-2,CASSLTLASGELFF,TGTGCCAGCAGTCTGACGCTAGCGAGCGGGGAGCTGTTTTTT
TRBV27,once,NA,TRBJ2-2,CASSFGGSGTGELFF,TGTGCCAGCAGTTTTGGGGGGTCAGGCACCGGGGAGCTGTTTTTT
TRBV28,many,NA,TRBJ2-7,CASRGSYEQYF,TGTGCCAGCAGAGGGTCCTACGAGCAGTACTTC
TRBV27,NA,TRBD2,TRBJ2-3,CASSPTSGGVTDTQYF,TGTGCCAGCAGTCCGACAAGCGGGGGGGTAACAGATACGCAGTATTTT
TRBV3-1,few,NA,TRBJ2-4,CASSAGQKNIQYF,TGTGCCAGCAGTGCTGGGCAGAAAAACATTCAGTACTTC
TRBV2,few,TRBD2,TRBJ2-3,CASSGRGGRRNTDTQYF,TGTGCCAGCAGTGGGCGGGGGGGTCGACGGAACACAGATACGCAGTATTTT
TRBV6-1,many,NA,TRBJ1-6,CASSVSPDSPLHF,TGTGCCAGCAGCGTCAGCCCCGATTCACCCCTCCACTTT
TRBV6-2/TRBV6-3,few,TRBD2,TRBJ2-7,CASSYPTSGSNEQYF,TGTGCCAGCAGTTACCCGACTAGCGGGAGCAACGAGCAGTACTTC
TRBV12-3/TRBV12-4,many,NA,TRBJ2-2,CASSSFGRDSAGELFF,TGTGCCAGCAGCAGTTTCGGCAGGGATTCGGCCGGGGAGCTGTTTTTT
TRBV28,NA,TRBD1,TRBJ2-3,CASNLDRGVFTDTQYF,TGTGCCAGCAATCTCGACAGGGGAGTTTTCACAGATACGCAGTATTTT
TRBV20-1,NA,NA,TRBJ2-1,CSAASVTSSYNEQFF,TGCAGTGCTGCAAGTGTCACCAGCTCCTACAATGAGCAGTTCTTC
TRBV9,NA,TRBD1,TRBJ2-7,CASSSGTGGRNEQYF,TGTGCCAGCAGCTCCGGGACAGGGGGCAGGAACGAGCAGTACTTC
TRBV2,few,NA,TRBJ2-3,CASTRLTGFSDTQYF,TGTGCCAGCACAAGACTGACAGGCTTCTCAGATACGCAGTATTTT